Each of the 6 T cell receptor beta chains below was sequenced from the same sample in a study of tumor-infiltrating lymphocytes in localized non-small cell lung cancer. Profiled with immunoSEQ multiplex PCR; TCRdb holds only in-frame clones, not every one. The top ten clones hold roughly an eighth of a sample with roughly 6,900 clones, over 60% of them seen once. The sequenced material came from lung tumor tissue. These receptors came from a human donor with non-small cell lung cancer.

This clone was recorded once. The rearrangement links TRBV7-2 to TRBJ2-3, with a weak D call TRBD2 (6 bases). V lost 0 bases to trimming and J lost 5 bases, with 12 bases between them. This CDR3 contains 15 residues. CDR1 and CDR2 (germline): SGHTA, FQGNSA. CDR3 sequence reads: CASSLASGWRDTQYF. Here the CDR3 DNA reads TGTGCCAGCAGCTTAGCTAGCGGTTGGCGAGATACGCAGTATTTT. Drawing the rest from reference TRBV7-2 and TRBJ2-3, the complete variable domain is GAGVSQSPSNKVTEKGKDVELRCDPISGHTALYWYRQSLGQGLEFLIYFQGNSAPDKSGLPSDRFSAERTGGSVSTLTIQRTQQEDSAVYLCASSLASGWRDTQYFGPGTRLTVL.

This chain connects TRBV21-1 to TRBJ1-1; the table's D call, TRBD1, was not checked against the DNA. TRBV21-1 is marked as a pseudogene. This CDR3 is built from 13 residues. The chain's CDR3 is CASSIDRNTEAFF. DNA of the CDR3: TGTGCCAGCAGCATAGACAGGAACACTGAAGCTTTCTTT.

The chain links TRBV7-3 to TRBJ1-3; D is uncertain. Trimming removed 5 bases at V and 3 bases at J, with 8 bases between. Germline lookup yields CDR1 SGHTA and CDR2 FQGTGA. CDR3 length: 13 amino acids. The CDR3 DNA reads as TGTGCCAGCAGCGCCGACTATGGAAACACCATATATTTT. Translating it yields CASSADYGNTIYF.

V usage is TRBV5-1 and J usage is TRBJ1-6; 8 bases line up with TRBD1. Germline lookup yields CDR1 SGHRS and CDR2 YFSETQ. The ends lost 2 bases at V and 8 bases at J; junction bases unmatched: 3. There are 14 residues in the CDR3. In DNA, the CDR3 is TGCGCCAGCAGCTTCAGGGGGCAGGATTCACCCCTCCACTTT. It is translated as CASSFRGQDSPLHF.

The gene calls are TRBV7-9 and TRBJ2-3, with D possibly TRBD1 on 6 matching bases. The germline V gene encodes CDR1 SEHNR and CDR2 FQNEAQ (reference sequence). This CDR3 has 16 amino acids. Trimming took off 5 bases at V and 1 base at J, with 16 bases between the two ends. The CDR3: CASSPVGQLGTDTQYF. CDR3 bases: TGTGCCAGCAGCCCCGTCGGACAGCTTGGCACAGATACGCAGTATTTT.

This clone occurred once. The chain couples TRBV5-6 to TRBJ1-4; 7 nucleotides align to TRBD1. This CDR3 comprises 15 residues. V was pared by 6 bases and J by 3 bases, with 8 bases of the junction left unmatched. Germline V gene data show CDR1 as SGHDT and CDR2 as YYEEEE. The CDR3 nucleotides are TGTGCCAGCATCGAACGAGGGGGCCCTAATGAAAAACTGTTTTTT. Protein sequence: CASIERGGPNEKLFF.